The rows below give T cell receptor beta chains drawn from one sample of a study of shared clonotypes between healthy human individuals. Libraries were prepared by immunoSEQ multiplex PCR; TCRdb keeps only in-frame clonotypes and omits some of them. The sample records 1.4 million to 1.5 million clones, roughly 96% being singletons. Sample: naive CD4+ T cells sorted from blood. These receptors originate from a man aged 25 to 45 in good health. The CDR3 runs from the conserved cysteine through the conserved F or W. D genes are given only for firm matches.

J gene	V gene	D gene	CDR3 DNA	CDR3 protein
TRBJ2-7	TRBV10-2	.	TGCGCCAGCAGTTCCCAGGGGTACGAGCAGTACTTC	CASSSQGYEQYF
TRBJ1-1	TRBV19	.	TGTGCCAGTAGTAGATACAGGGACACTGAAGCTTTCTTT	CASSRYRDTEAFF
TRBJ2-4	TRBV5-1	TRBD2	TGCGCCAGCAGCTTGGGTCTAGCGGGAGGGGACATTCAGTACTTT	CASSLGLAGGDIQYF
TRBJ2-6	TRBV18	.	TGCTTTAGTAGTCGCGTGGAAGGGGCCAACGTCCTGACTTTC	CFSSRVEGANVLTF
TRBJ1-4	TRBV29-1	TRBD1	TGCAGCGTCCCGGGACAGGGGGGTGAAAAACTGTTTTTT	CSVPGQGGEKLFF
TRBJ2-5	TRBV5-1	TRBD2	TGCGCCAGCAGCGACAGGCCTAGCGGGAGGGCCCAAGAGACCCAGTACTTC	CASSDRPSGRAQETQYF
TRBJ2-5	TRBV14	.	TGTGCCAGCACCCTCGAATGCCCTTACCGGGACCTAAAGCAAGGAGGAGAGACCCAGTACTTC	CASTLECPYRDLKQGGETQYF
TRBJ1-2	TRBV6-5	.	TGTGCCAGCAGTTCCCACACAGAGGCGTATGGCTACACCTTC	CASSSHTEAYGYTF
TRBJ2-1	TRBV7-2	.	TGTGCCAGCAGCGCCCGACGCGGACCCTACAATGAGCAGTTCTTC	CASSARRGPYNEQFF
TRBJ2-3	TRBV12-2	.	TGTGCAAGTCGTACGAAGAGGGAGGTCTTACTCAGCACAGATACGCAGTATTTT	CASRTKREVLLSTDTQYF
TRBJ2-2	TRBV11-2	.	TGTGCCAGCAGCTTAGGGGGCAGTTACACCGGGGAGCTGTTTTTT	CASSLGGSYTGELFF